Listed below are T cell receptor beta chains from one sample, sequenced in a study of blood T cells in healthy people across ages. TCRdb used MiXCR to reprocess the 5' RACE reads, holding one entry per CDR3 protein. The sample consists of 1 million or so distinct CDR3 sequences, under 45% of them appearing once. The sample taken for sequencing was blood. The receptors come from a woman aged 60-75 years in good health. Each CDR3 is given with its conserved first and last residue. D genes are given only for firm matches. Clone size, where shown, is once, few, many, or a class for clones that have expanded.

D gene: -; J gene: TRBJ2-6; V gene: TRBV6-6; clone size: -; CDR3 DNA: TGTGCCAGCAGTTACCCCCAGGGCTCTGGGGCCAACGTCCTGACTTTC; CDR3 protein: CASSYPQGSGANVLTF
D gene: -; J gene: TRBJ2-1; V gene: TRBV20-1; clone size: -; CDR3 DNA: TGCAGTGCTAGAGAGCGGCAATACAATGAGCAGTTCTTC; CDR3 protein: CSARERQYNEQFF
D gene: -; J gene: TRBJ1-4; V gene: TRBV10-3; clone size: few; CDR3 DNA: TGTGCCATCAGTGAGACAGGGAATAGGGAAAAACTGTTTTTT; CDR3 protein: CAISETGNREKLFF
D gene: -; J gene: TRBJ2-5; V gene: TRBV2; clone size: once; CDR3 DNA: TGTGCCAGCAGCATTAGGGTGCGAGAGACCCAGTACTTC; CDR3 protein: CASSIRVRETQYF
D gene: -; J gene: TRBJ2-3; V gene: TRBV21-1; clone size: many; CDR3 DNA: TGTGCCAGCAGAAAGACCGAAATACAGATCCCCACAGATACGCAGTATTTT; CDR3 protein: CASRKTEIQIPTDTQYF
D gene: -; J gene: TRBJ2-5; V gene: TRBV6-6; clone size: -; CDR3 DNA: TGTGCCAGCAGTTACAAGGAAGAGCAGTACTTC; CDR3 protein: CASSYKEEQYF
D gene: TRBD1; J gene: TRBJ1-3; V gene: TRBV7-9; clone size: -; CDR3 DNA: TGTGCCAGCAGCCCTGCCCTCCCCCGACAGGGAGGTTCTGGAAACACCATATATTTT; CDR3 protein: CASSPALPRQGGSGNTIYF
D gene: -; J gene: TRBJ2-7; V gene: TRBV29-1; clone size: -; CDR3 DNA: TGCAGCGTTGTAGGGGGGAGGGGGACCTACGAGCAGTACTTC; CDR3 protein: CSVVGGRGTYEQYF
D gene: -; J gene: TRBJ1-2; V gene: TRBV20-1; clone size: -; CDR3 DNA: TGCAGTGCTAGAGACGGATATCGCTACACCTTC; CDR3 protein: CSARDGYRYTF
D gene: -; J gene: TRBJ2-4; V gene: TRBV29-1; clone size: few; CDR3 DNA: TGCAGCGTTACCAGCTTAGGGGCCAAAAACATTCAGTACTTC; CDR3 protein: CSVTSLGAKNIQYF
D gene: TRBD2; J gene: TRBJ2-7; V gene: TRBV12-3/TRBV12-4; clone size: -; CDR3 DNA: TGTGCCAGCACCAAACTAGCGGGAGAGGCCCAGTACTTC; CDR3 protein: CASTKLAGEAQYF
D gene: -; J gene: TRBJ1-2; V gene: TRBV20-1; clone size: -; CDR3 DNA: TGCAGTGCCAGGGATGGGGCGGACTATGGCTACACCTTC; CDR3 protein: CSARDGADYGYTF
D gene: -; J gene: TRBJ1-1; V gene: TRBV12-5; clone size: -; CDR3 DNA: TGTGCTAGTGGCCAACCTCCTAAGTGGGGGGTGAACACTGAAGCTTTCTTT; CDR3 protein: CASGQPPKWGVNTEAFF
D gene: -; J gene: TRBJ1-6; V gene: TRBV6-1; clone size: -; CDR3 DNA: TGTGCCATCCAAGGGGCTCCGTTGGCACCCCTCCACTTT; CDR3 protein: CAIQGAPLAPLHF
D gene: TRBD2; J gene: TRBJ2-6; V gene: TRBV11-2; clone size: few; CDR3 DNA: TGTGCCAGCAGCTACCCCTCTAGCGGGACTGGGGCCAACGTCCTGACTTTC; CDR3 protein: CASSYPSSGTGANVLTF
D gene: TRBD2; J gene: TRBJ2-1; V gene: TRBV24-1; clone size: few; CDR3 DNA: TGTGCCACCAGTGTCGGGAGGGCCTTTCTGTCCACAAGCTCCTACAATGAGCAGTTCTTC; CDR3 protein: CATSVGRAFLSTSSYNEQFF
D gene: TRBD1; J gene: TRBJ2-1; V gene: TRBV20-1; clone size: few; CDR3 DNA: TGCAGTGCTCTAGGACAGGCCGGCTACAATGAGCAGTTCTTC; CDR3 protein: CSALGQAGYNEQFF
D gene: -; J gene: TRBJ1-2; V gene: TRBV9; clone size: few; CDR3 DNA: TGTGCCAGCAGCCATACACCGACTAACTATGGCTACACCTTC; CDR3 protein: CASSHTPTNYGYTF